Shown below are 8 T cell receptor beta chains from a single sample sequenced in a study of T cells in Graves' hyperthyroidism and ophthalmopathy. Using RNA transcripts as the source, TCR beta CDR3 regions were amplified. The primer set for the first-round RT-PCR of the TCR CDR3 was HTBI. TCRdb itself ran the multiplex PCR reads through MiXCR, one entry per CDR3 protein. The data contain just over 550,000 distinct CDR3 sequences, about 45% of them singletons. The sample consisted of peripheral blood or thyroid tissue (not recorded which). The receptors here all came from a woman aged 18-30 years with Graves' hyperthyroidism.

As regards this clonotype: A much larger clone differs from this one at a single base, so this may be a read error. The chain uses TRBV10-3 and TRBJ1-6; D is unresolved. The CDR3 sequence is 13 residues long. Between the trimmed V and J ends, which lost 7 bases and 8 bases, there was a span of 12 bases. Per germline, CDR1 ENHRY and CDR2 SYGVKD. The CDR3 sequence: CAITDDNHSPLHF. The CDR3 bases are TGTGCCATCACGGACGACAATCATTCACCCCTCCACTTT.

This clonotype was picked up many times. J is TRBJ2-5 and V is TRBV7-3; D not resolved. The length of the CDR3 is 13 residues. Per germline, CDR1 SGHTA and CDR2 FQGTGA. The V gene lost 5 bases and the J gene lost 5 bases, with 12 bases spanning the gap. CDR3 bases: TGTGCCAGCAGCCAAGTCGCGGACGAGACCCAGTACTTC. As protein: CASSQVADETQYF.

The sample holds one count of this clonotype. A much larger clone is a single base away; this may be a read error. The rearrangement uses TRBV24-1 and TRBJ2-7; 7 nucleotides agree with TRBD1. The CDR3 totals 15 residues. CDR1 is KGHDR and CDR2 is SFDVKD in the germline V gene. CDR3 DNA: TGTACCACCAGTGAGACAGGGTCGCCAAGCTACGAGCAGTACTTC. Residues: CTTSETGSPSYEQYF.

The table lists this clonotype with a few counts. The chain has TRBV7-6 and TRBJ2-2; TRBD2 agrees at 7 bases. J gave up 6 bases and V 3 bases, and 7 bases lay outside the gene matches. The germline V gene has CDR1 SGHVS and CDR2 FNYEAQ. The CDR3 consists of 15 residues. The CDR3 spells CASSFVGGSSGELFF. CDR3 DNA: TGTGCCAGCAGCTTTGTGGGAGGGTCCTCCGGGGAGCTGTTTTTT.

The chain joins TRBV29-1 to TRBJ2-5; possibly TRBD1 for D (6 bases). There are 13 residues in the CDR3. From germline, CDR1 is SQVTM and CDR2 ANQGSEA. V lost 8 bases to trimming and J lost 5 bases, with 18 bases between them. CDR3 bases: TGCAGCCATCCGGGACAAGGAAGGGAGACCCAGTACTTC. This translates into CSHPGQGRETQYF.

In the case of this clonotype: This clone may be a read error of a much larger clone one base away. The CDR3 is CVSSLDGSGYEQYF. As DNA, the CDR3 is TGTGTCAGCAGCTTAGACGGGAGCGGCTACGAGCAGTACTTC. This chain links TRBV7-9 with TRBJ2-7; TRBD2 is a possible D gene (6 bases). The CDR3 loop spans 14 amino acids. Germline-derived CDR1 and CDR2 are SEHNR and FQNEAQ (reference sequence). Full variable domain (outside the CDR3, taken from reference TRBV7-9 and TRBJ2-7): DTGVSQNPRHKITKRGQNVTFRCDPISEHNRLYWYRQTLGQGPEFLTYFQNEAQLEKSRLLSDRFSAERPKGSFSTLEIQRTEQGDSAMYLCVSSLDGSGYEQYFGPGTRLTVT.

This clonotype was observed at least ten times. The genes are TRBV6-5 and TRBJ2-7, with D maybe TRBD2 (5 bases). CDR3 size: 13 residues. The V and J ends lost 6 bases and 2 bases respectively, with 11 bases between them. The germline V gene encodes CDR1 MNHEY and CDR2 SVGAGI. The CDR3 loop reads CASSLSATYEQYF. CDR3 nucleotides: TGTGCCAGCAGCCTTAGCGCGACCTACGAGCAGTACTTC.

With respect to this clonotype: A much larger clone differs by one base, so this may be a read error. The gene calls are TRBV2 and TRBJ1-1; the D gene is possibly TRBD1 (5 bases). The germline CDR1 and CDR2 sequences are SNHLY and FYNNEI. V lost 7 bases and J lost 7, with 7 bases in between. CDR3 size: 10 residues. The CDR3 loop reads CASKGCEAFF. DNA of the CDR3: TGTGCCAGCAAGGGGTGTGAAGCTTTCTTT.